Sequencing of this T cell receptor beta chain was carried out in a study of T cell responses to AZD1222 COVID-19 vaccine (dated by TCRdb to about 2021). For the study in its entirety: AZD1222 recipients whose second dose came at about 4 weeks and those whose second dose came at about 12 weeks were combined into one group, since spike-specific TCR depth and breadth did not differ between the two schedules. A total of approximately 230 trial participants underwent TCR sequencing, of whom some 210 received two doses of AZD1222 and about 26 received two doses of the MenACWY control vaccine. Enrollment into the trials was organized by age into subgroups of 18-55, 56-69 and 70-plus years, and those subgroups contained roughly 150, 30 and 60 TCR-sequenced participants, respectively. Broader findings and caveats from the paper: The whole spike protein was spanned by vaccine-associated CD4 TCRs, and dominant responses were seen in regions 160-218 and 743-854. In the small 56-69-year group, the increase in depth fell short of significance, most likely because of low power. After two AZD1222 doses, both the breadth and the depth of spike-specific TCRs were significantly higher than at day 0 and than in MenACWY recipients. Participants were mostly white British and included more females than males, and it was suggested by the authors that clonal diversity may have been underestimated. Reportedly, almost half of the unique spike-specific TCRs recognized epitopes lying outside the regions that are mutated in the B.1.351 and B.1.1.7 variants. Because no samples from the day 14 peak response were available, repertoires could be characterized only after the peak T cell response. Only five or six AZD1222 recipients were SARS-CoV-2 seropositive at baseline, limiting conclusions about previously exposed vaccinees.

The CDR3 starts with the cysteine, ends with the phenylalanine, and has 12 residues. Of the read, only the CDR3 DNA is kept; its 36 bases are in frame from base 1. Via the germline V gene, CDR1 is SNHLY and CDR2 FYNNEI. The V and J ends are trimmed by 6 bases and 3 bases, leaving 6 bases between them. The time point label for this specimen denotes: baseline before first vaccination. Samples from vaccinated people were obtained from the UK trials COV001 and COV002, which included a single-blind randomized controlled phase 2/3 trial of AZD1222 (ChAdOx1 nCoV-19) in healthy adults. For TCRbeta chain sequencing, PBMC samples from trial participants were taken at day 0 and at day 28 after the second dose. The CDR3 regions of human TCRbeta chains were analyzed by immunosequencing. The authors' analysis ran thus. Repertoire TCRs were matched against a reference library of SARS-CoV-2-specific TCRs generated with the MIRA antigen-specificity platform. Breadth was defined as the fraction of unique TCRs that were SARS-CoV-2-associated, and depth was defined as the fraction of total T cells that were SARS-CoV-2-associated. Using the MIRA data, each spike-specific TCR was assigned both to the spike region to which the TCR was reactive and to a CD4 or CD8 class. Log10-transformed breadth and depth values were compared by one-way ANOVA with Sidak's multiple comparisons tests. TCRdb re-hosts the immuneACCESS table, in-frame sequences only. Its copies lack some clones; in the studies checked, an unresolved V gene accounts for under half of them, and the cause for the rest is not known. V and J calls and clone size are as listed in that table; D and trimming were resolved from the DNA. The sample table shows around 100,000 clones, and more than 65% are seen once. Of the sample, 9.4% is held by the ten largest clones.

A remark on this clone: Its antigen target is currently unknown. No much larger clone exists at a distance of one base, and base qualities are not known.

The sequence derives from an adult in good health. The chain is made from TRBV2 and TRBJ2-1; the D gene is unclear. The sample in question was peripheral blood, obtained on day 0 of AZD1222 vaccination. The bases read TGTGCCAGCAGCTACCACTACAATGAGCAGTTCTTC. This encodes CASSYHYNEQFF.